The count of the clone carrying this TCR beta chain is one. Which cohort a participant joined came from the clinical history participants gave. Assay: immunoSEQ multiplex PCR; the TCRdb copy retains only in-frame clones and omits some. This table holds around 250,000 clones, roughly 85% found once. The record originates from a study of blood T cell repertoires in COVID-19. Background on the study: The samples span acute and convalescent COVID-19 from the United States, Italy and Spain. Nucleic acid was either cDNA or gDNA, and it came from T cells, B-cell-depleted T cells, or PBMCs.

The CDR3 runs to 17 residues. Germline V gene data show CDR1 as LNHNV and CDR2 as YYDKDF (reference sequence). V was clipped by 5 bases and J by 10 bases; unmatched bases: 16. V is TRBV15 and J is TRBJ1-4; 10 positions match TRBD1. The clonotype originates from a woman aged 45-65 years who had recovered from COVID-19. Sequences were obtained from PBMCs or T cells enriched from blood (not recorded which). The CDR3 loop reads CATSRGNPGTGVSKLFF. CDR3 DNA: TGTGCCACCAGCCGAGGAAACCCCGGGACAGGGGTGTCAAAACTGTTTTTT. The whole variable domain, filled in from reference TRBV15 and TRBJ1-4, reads DAMVIQNPRYQVTQFGKPVTLSCSQTLNHNVMYWYQQKSSQAPKLLFHYYDKDFNNEADTPDNFQSRRPNTSFCFLDIRSPGLGDTAMYLCATSRGNPGTGVSKLFFGSGTQLSVL.